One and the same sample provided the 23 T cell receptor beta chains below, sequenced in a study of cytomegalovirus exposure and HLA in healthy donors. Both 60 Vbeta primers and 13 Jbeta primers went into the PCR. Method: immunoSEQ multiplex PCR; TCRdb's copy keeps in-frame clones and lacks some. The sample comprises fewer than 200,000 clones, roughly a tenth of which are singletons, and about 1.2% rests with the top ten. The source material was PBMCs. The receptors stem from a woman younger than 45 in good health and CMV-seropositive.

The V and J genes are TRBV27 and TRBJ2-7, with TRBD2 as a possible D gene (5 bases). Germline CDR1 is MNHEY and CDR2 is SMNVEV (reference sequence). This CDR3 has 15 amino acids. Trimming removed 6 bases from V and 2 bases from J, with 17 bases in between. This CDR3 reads CASRLTRVDPYEQYF. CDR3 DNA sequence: TGTGCCAGCAGGCTCACGAGGGTAGATCCCTACGAGCAGTACTTC.

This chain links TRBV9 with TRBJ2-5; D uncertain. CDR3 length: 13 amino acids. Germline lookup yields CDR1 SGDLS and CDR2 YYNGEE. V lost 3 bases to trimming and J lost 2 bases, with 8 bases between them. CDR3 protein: CASSGGPQETQYF. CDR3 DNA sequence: TGTGCCAGCAGCGGCGGCCCTCAAGAGACCCAGTACTTC.

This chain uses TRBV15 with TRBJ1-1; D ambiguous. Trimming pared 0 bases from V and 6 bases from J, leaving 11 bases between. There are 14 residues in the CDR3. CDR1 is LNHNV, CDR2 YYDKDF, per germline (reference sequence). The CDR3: CATSRDSVMAEAFF. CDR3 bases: TGTGCCACCAGCAGAGATAGCGTTATGGCTGAAGCTTTCTTT.

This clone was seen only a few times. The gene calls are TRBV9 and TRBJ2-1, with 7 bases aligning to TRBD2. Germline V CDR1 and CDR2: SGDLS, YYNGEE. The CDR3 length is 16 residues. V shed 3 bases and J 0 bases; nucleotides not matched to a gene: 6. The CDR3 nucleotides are TGTGCCAGCAGCGCGGGCGGGAGTCCCTCCTACAATGAGCAGTTCTTC. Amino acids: CASSAGGSPSYNEQFF. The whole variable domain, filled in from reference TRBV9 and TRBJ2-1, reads DSGVTQTPKHLITATGQRVTLRCSPRSGDLSVYWYQQSLDQGLQFLIQYYNGEERAKGNILERFSAQQFPDLHSELNLSSLELGDSALYFCASSAGGSPSYNEQFFGPGTRLTVL.

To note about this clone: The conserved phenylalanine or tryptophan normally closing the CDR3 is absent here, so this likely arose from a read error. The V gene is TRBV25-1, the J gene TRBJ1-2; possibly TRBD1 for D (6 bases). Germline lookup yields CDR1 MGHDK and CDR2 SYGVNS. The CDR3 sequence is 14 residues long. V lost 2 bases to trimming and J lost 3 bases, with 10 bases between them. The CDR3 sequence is CASSEGDTYYGYTL. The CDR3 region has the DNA TGTGCCAGCAGTGAAGGGGACACTTACTATGGCTACACCCTC.

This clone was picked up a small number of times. The DNA for the CDR3 is TGTGCCAGCAGTGAAGCGCCTTCCGGGAATGAGCAGTTCTTC. It yields the protein CASSEAPSGNEQFF. The chain employs TRBV6-1 and TRBJ2-1, with D uncertain. The ends were cut back, 0 bases at V and 7 bases at J, with 10 bases in the middle. The CDR3 is 14 residues long. Germline lookup yields CDR1 MNHNS and CDR2 SASEGT.

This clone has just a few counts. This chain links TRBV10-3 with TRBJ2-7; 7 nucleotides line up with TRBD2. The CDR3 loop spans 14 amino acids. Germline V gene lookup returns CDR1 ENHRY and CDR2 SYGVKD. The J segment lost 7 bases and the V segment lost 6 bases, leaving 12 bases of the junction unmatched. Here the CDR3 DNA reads TGTGCCATCAGCGCCGGGACTACGACGGGAGAGCAGTACTTC. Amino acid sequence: CAISAGTTTGEQYF.

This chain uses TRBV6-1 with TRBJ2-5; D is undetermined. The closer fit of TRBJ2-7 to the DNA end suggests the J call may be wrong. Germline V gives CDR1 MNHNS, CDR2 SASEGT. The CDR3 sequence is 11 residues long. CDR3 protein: CASSPHYEQYF. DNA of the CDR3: TGTGCCAGCAGTCCTCACTACGAGCAGTACTTC.

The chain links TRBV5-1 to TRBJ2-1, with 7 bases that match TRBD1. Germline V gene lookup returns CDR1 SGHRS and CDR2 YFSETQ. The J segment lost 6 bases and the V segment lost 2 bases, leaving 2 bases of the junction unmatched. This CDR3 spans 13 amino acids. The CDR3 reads CASSLDRVNEQFF. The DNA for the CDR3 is TGCGCCAGCAGCTTAGACAGGGTCAATGAGCAGTTCTTC.

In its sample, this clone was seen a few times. The CDR3 region is CASSYQGQGEQPQHF. In DNA, the CDR3 is TGTGCCAGCAGTTACCAGGGACAGGGAGAACAGCCCCAGCATTTT. The V call is TRBV6-6, the J call TRBJ1-5, with 9 nucleotides matching TRBD1. The CDR3 sequence is 15 residues long. J gave up 7 bases and V 2 bases, and 6 bases lay outside the gene matches. CDR1 is MNHNY, CDR2 SVGAGI, per germline (reference sequence).

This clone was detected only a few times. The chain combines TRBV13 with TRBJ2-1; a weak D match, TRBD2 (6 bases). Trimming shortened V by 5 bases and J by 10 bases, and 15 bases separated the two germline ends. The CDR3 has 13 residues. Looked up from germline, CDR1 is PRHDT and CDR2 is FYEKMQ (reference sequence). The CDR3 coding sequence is TGTGCCAGCAGCCCTACTAGCCCGTCCGAGCAGTTCTTC. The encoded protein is CASSPTSPSEQFF. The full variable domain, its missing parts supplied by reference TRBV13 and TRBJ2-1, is AAGVIQSPRHLIKEKRETATLKCYPIPRHDTVYWYQQGPGQDPQFLISFYEKMQSDKGSIPDRFSAQQFSDYHSELNMSSLELGDSALYFCASSPTSPSEQFFGPGTRLTVL.

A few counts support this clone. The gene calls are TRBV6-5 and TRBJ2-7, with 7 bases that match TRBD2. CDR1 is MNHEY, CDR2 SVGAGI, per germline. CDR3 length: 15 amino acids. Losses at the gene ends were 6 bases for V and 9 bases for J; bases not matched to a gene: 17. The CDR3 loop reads CASSSGTTTAPWQYF. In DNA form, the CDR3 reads TGTGCCAGCAGCTCCGGGACTACCACGGCTCCGTGGCAGTACTTC.

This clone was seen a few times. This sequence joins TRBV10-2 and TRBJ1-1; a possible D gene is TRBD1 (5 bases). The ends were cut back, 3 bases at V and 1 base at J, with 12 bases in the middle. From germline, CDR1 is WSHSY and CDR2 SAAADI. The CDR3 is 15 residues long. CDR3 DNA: TGCGCCAGCAGTGACCCGAATCAGGGGAACACTGAAGCTTTCTTT. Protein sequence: CASSDPNQGNTEAFF.

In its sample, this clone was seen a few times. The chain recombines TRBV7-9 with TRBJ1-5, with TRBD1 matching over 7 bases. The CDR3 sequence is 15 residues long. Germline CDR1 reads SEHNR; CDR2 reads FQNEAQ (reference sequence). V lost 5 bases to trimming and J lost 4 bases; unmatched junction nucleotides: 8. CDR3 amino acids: CASSRDSAGNQPQHF. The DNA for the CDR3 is TGTGCCAGCAGCCGGGACAGCGCGGGGAATCAGCCCCAGCATTTT.

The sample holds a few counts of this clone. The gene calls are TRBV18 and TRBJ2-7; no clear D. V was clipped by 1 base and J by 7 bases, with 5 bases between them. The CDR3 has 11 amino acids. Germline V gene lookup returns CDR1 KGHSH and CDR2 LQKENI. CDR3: CASSPQTEQYF. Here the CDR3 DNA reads TGTGCCAGCTCACCACAGACAGAGCAGTACTTC.

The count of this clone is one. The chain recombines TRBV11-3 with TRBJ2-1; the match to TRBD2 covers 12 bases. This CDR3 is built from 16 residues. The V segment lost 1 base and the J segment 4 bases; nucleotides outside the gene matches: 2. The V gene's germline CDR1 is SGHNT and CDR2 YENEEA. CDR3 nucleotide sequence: TGTGCCAGCAGCTTAGGCGGACTAGCGGGATACAATGAGCAGTTCTTC. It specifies CASSLGGLAGYNEQFF.

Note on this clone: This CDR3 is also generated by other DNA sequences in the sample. The CDR3 region has the DNA TGTGCCATCAATGTCGACAGGGGGCTGGCCGGCTACACCTTC. It yields the protein CAINVDRGLAGYTF. The J gene is TRBJ1-2, the V gene TRBV10-3; TRBD1 matches 10 bases. Trimming removed 7 bases from V and 8 bases from J; junction bases left unmatched: 10. This CDR3 contains 14 residues. Germline CDR1 reads ENHRY; CDR2 reads SYGVKD.

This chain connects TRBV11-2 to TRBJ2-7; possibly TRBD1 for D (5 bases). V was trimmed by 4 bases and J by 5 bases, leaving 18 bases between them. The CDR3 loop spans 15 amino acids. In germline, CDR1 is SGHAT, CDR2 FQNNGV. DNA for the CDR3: TGTGCCAGCAGCTCCTTCCAGGCAGGGCGCGACGAGCAGTACTTC. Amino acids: CASSSFQAGRDEQYF. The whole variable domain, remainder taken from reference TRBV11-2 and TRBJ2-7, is EAGVAQSPRYKIIEKRQSVAFWCNPISGHATLYWYQQILGQGPKLLIQFQNNGVVDDSQLPKDRFSAERLKGVDSTLKIQPAKLEDSAVYLCASSSFQAGRDEQYFGPGTRLTVT.

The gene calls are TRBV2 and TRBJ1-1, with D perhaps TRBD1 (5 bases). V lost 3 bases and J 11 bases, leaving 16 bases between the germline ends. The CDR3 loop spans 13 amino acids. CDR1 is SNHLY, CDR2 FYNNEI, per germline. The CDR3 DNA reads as TGTGCCAGCAGTGATTTGTGGGGGGTAGGGGCTTTCTTT. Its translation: CASSDLWGVGAFF.

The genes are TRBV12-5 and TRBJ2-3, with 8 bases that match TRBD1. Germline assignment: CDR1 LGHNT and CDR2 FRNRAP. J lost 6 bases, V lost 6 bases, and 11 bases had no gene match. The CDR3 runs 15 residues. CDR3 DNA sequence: TGTGCTAGTGGGGGGGGACAGGTTCCTTTGGATACGCAGTATTTT. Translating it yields CASGGGQVPLDTQYF.

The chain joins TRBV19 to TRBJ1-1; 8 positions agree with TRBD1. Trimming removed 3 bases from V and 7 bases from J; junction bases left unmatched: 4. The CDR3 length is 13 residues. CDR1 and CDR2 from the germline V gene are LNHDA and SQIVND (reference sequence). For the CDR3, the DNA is TGTGCCAGTAGTATTGGGACAGGTTTTGAAGCTTTCTTT. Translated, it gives CASSIGTGFEAFF.

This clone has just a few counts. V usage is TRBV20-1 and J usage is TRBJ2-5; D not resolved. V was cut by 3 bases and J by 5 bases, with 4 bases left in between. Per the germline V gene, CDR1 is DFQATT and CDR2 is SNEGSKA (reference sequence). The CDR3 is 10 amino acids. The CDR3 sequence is CSASLETQYF. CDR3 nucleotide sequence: TGCAGTGCTAGTCTGGAGACCCAGTACTTC.

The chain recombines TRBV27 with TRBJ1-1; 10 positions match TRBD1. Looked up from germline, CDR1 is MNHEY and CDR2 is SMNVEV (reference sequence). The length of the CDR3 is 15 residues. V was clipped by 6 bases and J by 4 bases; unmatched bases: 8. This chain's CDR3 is CASSLDGQGVTEAFF. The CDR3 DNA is TGTGCCAGCAGCCTGGACGGACAGGGGGTCACTGAAGCTTTCTTT.